The 30 T cell receptor beta chains below were found in one sample sequenced in a study of blood T cell repertoires in COVID-19. The table came from immunoSEQ multiplex PCR; TCRdb's copy has only in-frame clones and leaves some out. The table lists about 300,000 clones, around 92% of them singletons. Sequencing used PBMCs or T cells enriched from blood (not recorded which). These receptors originate from a woman aged 45-65 years who had been exposed to COVID-19.

The gene calls are TRBV5-1 and TRBJ2-6; D unclear. V was shortened by 0 bases and J by 0 bases, with 7 bases between the two germline ends. From germline, CDR1 is SGHRS and CDR2 YFSETQ. This CDR3 has 16 residues. CDR3 amino acids: CASSLASGSGANVLTF. CDR3 DNA sequence: TGCGCCAGCAGCTTGGCGAGTGGCTCTGGGGCCAACGTCCTGACTTTC.

In regard to this clone: At one end the junction does not follow the germline gene, possibly because of a read error. The V gene is TRBV9, the J gene TRBJ2-7; 7 positions match TRBD2. Per the germline V gene, CDR1 is SGDLS and CDR2 is YYNGEE. This CDR3 comprises 14 residues. CDR3 region: CASSARDWDYGQYF. The CDR3 bases are TGTGCCAGCAGCGCCCGGGACTGGGACTACGGGCAGTACTTC.

J is TRBJ1-6 and V is TRBV6-5; unclear D gene. This CDR3 contains 15 residues. The germline V and J ends were trimmed by 2 bases and 0 bases, with 5 bases remaining between them. Per germline, CDR1 MNHEY and CDR2 SVGAGI. The CDR3 sequence is CASSYDSSYNSPLHF. CDR3 sequence (DNA): TGTGCCAGCAGTTACGATAGCTCCTATAATTCACCCCTCCACTTT.

This clone has only a few counts. J is TRBJ2-5 and V is TRBV5-1; no clear D. V lost 0 bases and J lost 5, with 17 bases in between. Germline CDR1 is SGHRS and CDR2 is YFSETQ. The CDR3 runs to 16 residues. The DNA of the CDR3 is TGCGCCAGCAGCTTGGACGGGTTAGCCTTTTCGGAGACCCAGTACTTC. Its translation: CASSLDGLAFSETQYF.

This chain's CDR3 is CASSQDNGGYTF. The CDR3 nucleotides are TGTGCCAGCAGCCAAGATAACGGTGGCTACACCTTC. The V gene is TRBV4-2, the J gene TRBJ1-2; D not resolved. V was pared by 0 bases and J by 7 bases, with 6 bases between. This CDR3 spans 12 amino acids. CDR1 is LGHNA and CDR2 is YNFKEQ in the germline V gene.

The chain couples TRBV19 to TRBJ2-7; D not certain. The germline V gene has CDR1 LNHDA and CDR2 SQIVND (reference sequence). This CDR3 comprises 15 residues. V was pared by 5 bases and J by 0 bases, with 14 bases between. CDR3 loop: CASSVFGGPSYEQYF. The CDR3 bases are TGTGCCAGTAGTGTTTTTGGCGGTCCCTCCTACGAGCAGTACTTC.

The chain couples TRBV19 to TRBJ2-3, with a tentative D call TRBD2 (5 bases). The V gene lost 3 bases and the J gene lost 2 bases, with 9 bases spanning the gap. CDR3 length equals 14 residues. Germline V CDR1 and CDR2: LNHDA, SQIVND (reference sequence). The CDR3 loop is CASSMRTDTDTQYF. As DNA, the CDR3 is TGTGCCAGTAGTATGCGGACTGACACAGATACGCAGTATTTT.

V is TRBV28 and J is TRBJ1-2; the match to TRBD1 covers 7 bases. The germline V gene encodes CDR1 MDHEN and CDR2 SYDVKM. The CDR3 consists of 14 residues. V was clipped by 2 bases and J by 6 bases; unmatched bases: 6. CDR3 residues: CASSLADRVHGYTF. The CDR3 DNA sequence: TGTGCCAGCAGTTTAGCTGACAGGGTACATGGCTACACCTTC.

This chain uses TRBV6-1 with TRBJ2-1; 11 bases match TRBD2. V shed 4 bases and J 0 bases; nucleotides not matched to a gene: 8. Germline V gene sequence: CDR1 MNHNS, CDR2 SASEGT. This CDR3 comprises 18 residues. The CDR3 nucleotides read TGTGCCAGCAGTGGCTATCCGGGACTAGCGGCCTCCTACAATGAGCAGTTCTTC. Protein: CASSGYPGLAASYNEQFF.

J is TRBJ2-7 and V is TRBV5-6, with D possibly matching TRBD1 (6 bases). Germline-derived CDR1 and CDR2 are SGHDT and YYEEEE. Trimming cost V 4 bases and J 2 bases, with 19 bases left between them. This CDR3 region has 16 residues. CDR3 DNA: TGTGCCAGCAGCCCCAAGGGCCGACGGACAGCCTACGAGCAGTACTTC. Translated, it gives CASSPKGRRTAYEQYF. The whole variable domain, filled in from reference TRBV5-6 and TRBJ2-7, reads DAGVTQSPTHLIKTRGQQVTLRCSPKSGHDTVSWYQQALGQGPQFIFQYYEEEERQRGNFPDRFSGHQFPNYSSELNVNALLLGDSALYLCASSPKGRRTAYEQYFGPGTRLTVT.

This chain uses TRBV28 with TRBJ1-1, with D perhaps TRBD1 (6 bases). The V end was cut by 10 bases, the J end by 4 bases, with 10 bases between. This CDR3 spans 11 amino acids. Germline loops: CDR1 MDHEN, CDR2 SYDVKM. DNA for the CDR3: TGTGCCACAACAGGGTTCACTGAAGCTTTCTTT. Encoded protein: CATTGFTEAFF. Drawing the rest from reference TRBV28 and TRBJ1-1, the complete variable domain is DVKVTQSSRYLVKRTGEKVFLECVQDMDHENMFWYRQDPGLGLRLIYFSYDVKMKEKGDIPEGYSVSREKKERFSLILESASTNQTSMYLCATTGFTEAFFGQGTRLTVV.

J is TRBJ1-2 and V is TRBV10-3, with D perhaps TRBD1 (5 bases). Germline loops: CDR1 ENHRY, CDR2 SYGVKD. The CDR3 is 14 amino acids. Trimming removed 3 bases at V and 0 bases at J, with 8 bases between. The CDR3 DNA reads as TGTGCCATCAGTGACGGGGGAGCTAACTATGGCTACACCTTC. Its protein product is CAISDGGANYGYTF.

V usage is TRBV25-1 and J usage is TRBJ2-1; 11 bases are a match to TRBD1. CDR1 is MGHDK, CDR2 SYGVNS, per germline. This CDR3 has 13 amino acids. The J segment lost 13 bases and the V segment lost 10 bases, leaving 12 bases of the junction unmatched. The CDR3 spells CAISAGTGGSQFF. The CDR3, as DNA: TGTGCCATCTCCGCGGGGACAGGGGGTAGTCAGTTCTTC.

V is TRBV4-2 and J is TRBJ2-7, with TRBD2 matching 10 bases. With V trimmed by 0 bases and J by 3 bases, 8 bases remained unmatched. Germline values: CDR1 LGHNA, CDR2 YNFKEQ. This CDR3 comprises 17 residues. This CDR3 is CASSQEDLAGDIYEQYF. The CDR3 bases are TGTGCCAGCAGCCAAGAGGACCTAGCGGGGGACATCTACGAGCAGTACTTC.

The chain joins TRBV24-1 to TRBJ1-2; no reliable D call. Trimming stripped 2 bases from V and 2 bases from J, with 8 bases between. This CDR3 contains 14 residues. From germline, CDR1 is KGHDR and CDR2 SFDVKD. The CDR3, as DNA: TGTGCCACCAGTGATTGGTACAGCAACTATGGCTACACCTTC. Its protein product is CATSDWYSNYGYTF.

This clone was detected once. This rearrangement joins TRBV7-8 to TRBJ1-5; the D gene is possibly TRBD1 (5 bases). The CDR3 contains 16 residues. From germline, CDR1 is SGHVS and CDR2 FQNEAQ. V was trimmed by 2 bases and J by 3 bases, leaving 14 bases between them. This chain's CDR3 is CASSLQGTLNNQPQHF. The CDR3 coding sequence is TGTGCCAGCAGCTTACAGGGTACGTTGAACAATCAGCCCCAGCATTTT.

The chain links TRBV5-1 to TRBJ1-6; perhaps TRBD1 as D (5 bases). This CDR3 is 15 amino acids long. The V gene's germline CDR1 is SGHRS and CDR2 YFSETQ. Trimming pared 3 bases from V and 9 bases from J, leaving 16 bases between. The CDR3 DNA sequence: TGCGCCAGCAGCTGGGGGGGTCAGGGCGTTTCACCCCTCCACTTT. Protein sequence: CASSWGGQGVSPLHF.

Only one count was recorded for this clone. The chain is built from TRBV5-1 and TRBJ2-7; TRBD1 might be the D (6 bases). Germline loops: CDR1 SGHRS, CDR2 YFSETQ. This CDR3 spans 15 amino acids. V was pared by 5 bases and J by 0 bases, with 15 bases between. CDR3 in DNA: TGCGCCAGCAGAGGGGGTCCCCAGAGCTCCTACGAGCAGTACTTC. This gives the protein CASRGGPQSSYEQYF.

The chain uses TRBV6-5 and TRBJ1-2; 7 nucleotides line up with TRBD1. Unmatched junction bases numbered 9, after V lost 5 bases and J lost 9 bases. This CDR3 is 13 amino acids long. CDR1 is MNHEY, CDR2 SVGAGI, per germline. The chain's CDR3 is CASSLNRGDRYTF. The DNA for the CDR3 is TGTGCCAGCAGTCTTAACAGGGGAGATCGCTACACCTTC.

This sequence joins TRBV14 and TRBJ2-1; 7 bases agree with TRBD2. The ends lost 9 bases at V and 0 bases at J; junction bases unmatched: 8. The CDR3 totals 15 residues. CDR1 SGHDN and CDR2 FVKESK come from the germline V gene. CDR3: CASDSGASSYNEQFF. The CDR3 coding sequence is TGTGCCAGTGACAGCGGGGCCAGCTCCTACAATGAGCAGTTCTTC.

The chain couples TRBV4-1 to TRBJ2-5; tentatively, D is TRBD2 (7 bases). From germline, CDR1 is MGHRA and CDR2 YSYEKL. Trimming left V 3 bases short and J 5 bases short, with 13 bases between. The CDR3 extends over 14 amino acids. CDR3 amino acids: CASSQGGAGETQYF. The DNA of the CDR3 is TGCGCCAGCAGCCAGGGGGGGGCGGGCGAGACCCAGTACTTC.

This chain connects TRBV15 to TRBJ1-4; the D is unclear. Germline V gene lookup returns CDR1 LNHNV and CDR2 YYDKDF (reference sequence). The V and J ends lost 0 bases and 5 bases respectively, with 10 bases between them. This CDR3 region has 15 residues. The CDR3 region is CATSRDIARNEKLFF. CDR3 nucleotides: TGTGCCACCAGCAGAGATATCGCCAGGAATGAAAAACTGTTTTTT.

The CDR3 is CASSSRGDTQYF. The CDR3 DNA follows: TGTGCCAGCAGCTCCAGGGGGGATACGCAGTATTTT. This chain joins TRBV13 and TRBJ2-3, with 7 nucleotides matching TRBD1. Germline V gives CDR1 PRHDT, CDR2 FYEKMQ (reference sequence). The V segment lost 4 bases and the J segment 6 bases; nucleotides outside the gene matches: 1. The CDR3 consists of 12 residues. The whole variable domain, remainder taken from reference TRBV13 and TRBJ2-3, is AAGVIQSPRHLIKEKRETATLKCYPIPRHDTVYWYQQGPGQDPQFLISFYEKMQSDKGSIPDRFSAQQFSDYHSELNMSSLELGDSALYFCASSSRGDTQYFGPGTRLTVL.

The V call is TRBV19, the J call TRBJ1-2; D is unresolved. Germline V lookup: CDR1 LNHDA, CDR2 SQIVND (reference sequence). This CDR3 region has 15 residues. Trimming pared 3 bases from V and 7 bases from J, leaving 18 bases between. The CDR3 coding sequence is TGTGCCAGTAGTATCCCCCCTAGTACGATATGTGGCTACACCTTC. Translated: CASSIPPSTICGYTF.

The rearrangement uses TRBV25-1 and TRBJ1-1; 7 bases line up with TRBD1. CDR1 MGHDK and CDR2 SYGVNS come from the germline V gene. The junction had 6 bases not matched to a gene; V was cut back by 7 bases and J by 4 bases. The CDR3 extends over 13 amino acids. CDR3 in DNA: TGTGCCAGCACACAGGGGTTGTTCACTGAAGCTTTCTTT. Amino acid sequence: CASTQGLFTEAFF.

This clone was detected only a few times. The chain links TRBV3-1 (or the pseudogene TRBV3-2) to TRBJ2-7, with 10 positions matching TRBD1. V lost 5 bases to trimming and J lost 5 bases; unmatched junction nucleotides: 9. This CDR3 spans 15 amino acids. Germline loops: CDR1 LGHDT, CDR2 YNNKEL (reference sequence). This CDR3 is CASSVGTGDIDEQYF. The DNA for the CDR3 is TGTGCCAGCAGCGTCGGGACAGGGGACATCGACGAGCAGTACTTC.

This chain joins TRBV5-4 and TRBJ1-4; TRBD1 matches at 8 bases. Germline V gene data show CDR1 as SGHNT and CDR2 as YYREEE (reference sequence). CDR3 length: 16 residues. With V trimmed by 4 bases and J by 8 bases, 13 bases remained unmatched. The CDR3 spells CASSTAGGAAGEKLFF. In nucleotides, the CDR3 is TGTGCCAGCAGCACCGCAGGGGGCGCGGCGGGAGAAAAACTGTTTTTT.

The CDR3 spells CALTPGWANSDEQFF. The CDR3 DNA reads TGTGCCTTGACCCCAGGGTGGGCGAATAGTGATGAGCAGTTCTTC. The rearrangement uses TRBV30 and TRBJ2-1; tentative D call: TRBD1 (5 bases). Germline V CDR1 and CDR2: GTSNPN, SVGIG (reference sequence). The CDR3 contains 15 residues. Trimming removed 7 bases from V and 8 bases from J, with 24 bases in between. The full variable domain, completed using reference TRBV30 and TRBJ2-1, is SQTIHQWPATLVQPVGSPLSLECTVEGTSNPNLYWYRQAAGRGLQLLFYSVGIGQISSEVPQNLSASRPQDRQFILSSKKLLLSDSGFYLCALTPGWANSDEQFFGPGTRLTVL.

V is TRBV9 and J is TRBJ1-6; D perhaps matches TRBD1 (5 bases). This CDR3 contains 15 residues. Trimming left V 0 bases short and J 4 bases short, with 8 bases between. Germline V gene data show CDR1 as SGDLS and CDR2 as YYNGEE. The CDR3 DNA sequence: TGTGCCAGCAGCGTAGAGGGGCAGTATAATTCACCCCTCCACTTT. Translating gives CASSVEGQYNSPLHF. The full variable domain, its missing parts supplied by reference TRBV9 and TRBJ1-6, is DSGVTQTPKHLITATGQRVTLRCSPRSGDLSVYWYQQSLDQGLQFLIQYYNGEERAKGNILERFSAQQFPDLHSELNLSSLELGDSALYFCASSVEGQYNSPLHFGNGTRLTVT.

A single count supports this clone. This chain uses TRBV5-1 with TRBJ1-3; TRBD1 matches at 10 bases. Germline loops: CDR1 SGHRS, CDR2 YFSETQ. The CDR3 is 16 residues long. With V trimmed by 5 bases and J by 3 bases, 8 bases remained unmatched. The CDR3 nucleotides read TGCGCCAGCAGTCCGGGGACAGGGGCGGTTGGAAACACCATATATTTT. Its translation is CASSPGTGAVGNTIYF. The full variable domain, with the rest looked up from reference TRBV5-1 and TRBJ1-3, is KAGVTQTPRYLIKTRGQQVTLSCSPISGHRSVSWYQQTPGQGLQFLFEYFSETQRNKGNFPGRFSGRQFSNSRSEMNVSTLELGDSALYLCASSPGTGAVGNTIYFGEGSWLTVV.